The rows below give T cell receptor beta chains drawn from one sample of a study of T cells after yellow fever vaccination. MiXCR was run by TCRdb on the 5' RACE reads, yielding one entry per CDR3 protein. Among 300,000 or so distinct CDR3 sequences listed, approximately 13% were seen once. The material was CD4+ T cells sorted from PBMCs, obtained 45 days after the yellow fever booster vaccination. Receptors were obtained from a man aged 30 to 45 who received the YFV17D yellow fever vaccine. Each CDR3 is given with its conserved first and last residue. A D gene is named only where the DNA matches it firmly. For some rows the clone size is stated as once, few or many, or as a class when expanded; others skip it.

abundance,d_gene,v_gene,j_gene,CDR3nt,CDR3aa
NA,TRBD1,TRBV29-1,TRBJ1-1,TGCAGCGTTGGGGGACAGGGAAGGAACACTGAAGCTTTCTTT,CSVGGQGRNTEAFF
few,TRBD1,TRBV11-2,TRBJ2-1,TGTGCCAGCAGCTTAGATTGGGACAGCTACAATGAGCAGTTCTTC,CASSLDWDSYNEQFF
NA,NA,TRBV7-2,TRBJ2-3,TGTGCCAGCAGCTTTGGGAGGCTTCCTAGCACAGATACGCAGTATTTT,CASSFGRLPSTDTQYF
few,NA,TRBV6-4,TRBJ2-1,TGTGCCAGCAGTACCCATGGTGAGCAGTTCTTC,CASSTHGEQFF
many,NA,TRBV20-1,TRBJ1-1,TGCAGTACCCAGGACCCGAACACTGAAGCTTTCTTT,CSTQDPNTEAFF
once,TRBD1,TRBV4-3,TRBJ1-2,TGCGCCAGCAGCCAAGTTGGACAGGGTAACTATGGCTACACCTTC,CASSQVGQGNYGYTF
NA,NA,TRBV18,TRBJ2-7,TGTGCCAGCTCACCACGGAGGGACGCCCACGAGCAGTACTTC,CASSPRRDAHEQYF
NA,NA,TRBV20-1,TRBJ2-5,TGCAGTGCTAGGTTGCAGGGTGTGCAAGAGACCCAGTACTTC,CSARLQGVQETQYF
few,NA,TRBV7-2,TRBJ2-4,TGTGCCAGCAGCTCATCTCTCATTCAGTACTTC,CASSSSLIQYF
NA,NA,TRBV7-2,TRBJ2-1,TGTGCCAGCAGATCAGCCCGACCAGCCGTTTCATCTGATGAGCAGTTCTTC,CASRSARPAVSSDEQFF
few,TRBD2,TRBV5-1,TRBJ2-5,TGCGCCAGCAGCGTTAGCGGGAGCGGTCAAGAGACCCAGTACTTC,CASSVSGSGQETQYF
NA,TRBD2,TRBV20-1,TRBJ2-2,TGCAGTGCTAGAGAGGGCGGCGCGGGAGGGAACACCGGGGAGCTGTTTTTT,CSAREGGAGGNTGELFF
NA,NA,TRBV29-1,TRBJ2-3,TGCAGCGTCCGCGGGACTCCCCTAAACACAGATACGCAGTATTTT,CSVRGTPLNTDTQYF
few,NA,TRBV7-2,TRBJ2-5,TGTGCCAGCAGCCCCCTGGCGGTGGGGGAGACCCAGTACTTC,CASSPLAVGETQYF
NA,NA,TRBV18,TRBJ2-7,TGTGCCAGCTCACCGGGGGCTACCCAATCTTACGAGCAGTACTTC,CASSPGATQSYEQYF
few,NA,TRBV14,TRBJ1-1,TGTGCCAGCAGCCTCAAGAATATCCAACGGTTTTCAGAAGCTTTCTTT,CASSLKNIQRFSEAFF
few,TRBD1,TRBV15,TRBJ1-2,TGTGCCACCAGCAGGGGACAGGGGGAAGGCTACACCTTC,CATSRGQGEGYTF
few,TRBD1,TRBV6-2/TRBV6-3,TRBJ2-5,TGTGCCAGCAGTTACAAGGATTGGGACAGGGCGATTGGGGGGACCCAGTACTTC,CASSYKDWDRAIGGTQYF
NA,NA,TRBV4-3,TRBJ1-2,TGCGCCAGCAGCCGCATACAAGAGGCTTATGGCTACACCTTC,CASSRIQEAYGYTF
few,NA,TRBV12-3/TRBV12-4,TRBJ2-3,TGTGCCAGCAGTTTAGTCGGGGGAGATACGCAGTATTTT,CASSLVGGDTQYF
NA,NA,TRBV7-6,TRBJ2-5,TGTGCCTGCAGCTTAGTCGTGTGGGCGAGCGGAGCTCAAGAGACCCAGTACTTC,CACSLVVWASGAQETQYF
NA,TRBD2,TRBV5-1,TRBJ2-7,TGCGCCAGCAGGGTGGGACTAAGCTCCTACGAGCAGTACTTC,CASRVGLSSYEQYF
many,NA,TRBV7-2,TRBJ2-7,TGTGCCAGCAGCTTGAGGGGATACGAGCAGTACTTC,CASSLRGYEQYF
few,TRBD2,TRBV5-1,TRBJ2-1,TGCGCCAGCAGCTCGCTATCGATTGGGCGGGAGTACGATGAGCAGTTCTTC,CASSSLSIGREYDEQFF
few,NA,TRBV7-2,TRBJ2-3,TGTGCCAGCAGCGTTAGCGGTATCACAGATACGCAGTATTTT,CASSVSGITDTQYF
many,NA,TRBV9,TRBJ2-2,TGTGCCAGCAGCGTAACGACAGCCACCGGGGAGCTGTTTTTT,CASSVTTATGELFF
NA,NA,TRBV6-2/TRBV6-3,TRBJ2-5,TGTGCCAGCAGCGACAGGACCCAAGAGACCCAGTACTTC,CASSDRTQETQYF
few,NA,TRBV5-1,TRBJ2-3,TGCGCCAGCAGCATACAGGGAGAGGGCACAGATACGCAGTATTTT,CASSIQGEGTDTQYF
few,TRBD2,TRBV5-5,TRBJ2-3,TGTGCCAGCAGCCTCTTAGCGGGAGCCACCCCCACAGATACGCAGTATTTT,CASSLLAGATPTDTQYF
few,TRBD2,TRBV6-2/TRBV6-3,TRBJ2-3,TGTGCCAGCAGTTACCGAAAGCGGGAGGACCTCACAGATACGCAGTATTTT,CASSYRKREDLTDTQYF
few,NA,TRBV9,TRBJ2-4,TGTGCCAGCAGCGTAGATGCAGGGGCGGCCAAAAACATTCAGTACTTC,CASSVDAGAAKNIQYF
NA,NA,TRBV5-1,TRBJ2-7,TGCGCCAGCAGCTTGTACTCCCCCGCGGACGAGCAGTACTTC,CASSLYSPADEQYF
many,TRBD2,TRBV12-3/TRBV12-4,TRBJ2-2,TGTGCCAGCAGTTTGTCGGGACTAGCGGGCGGGGAGCTGTTTTTT,CASSLSGLAGGELFF
NA,NA,TRBV18,TRBJ1-1,TGTGCCAGCTCACTTCGAAATCCAGCCGGGATACTCTTAAACACTGAAGCTTTCTTT,CASSLRNPAGILLNTEAFF
NA,NA,TRBV15,TRBJ2-7,TGTGCCACCAGCAGAGATCGGGGAACCCACGAGCAGTACTTC,CATSRDRGTHEQYF
few,NA,TRBV7-6,TRBJ2-3,TGTGCCAGCAGCCCGACATTATTCACAGATACGCAGTATTTT,CASSPTLFTDTQYF
NA,TRBD2,TRBV12-3/TRBV12-4,TRBJ2-1,TGTGCCAGCAGTCCCTCCCAACTAGCGGGGCAAAGCAATGAGCAGTTCTTC,CASSPSQLAGQSNEQFF
few,NA,TRBV12-3/TRBV12-4,TRBJ1-1,TGTGCCAGCAGTTTAGGCTTGACGCGGGCTTTCTTT,CASSLGLTRAFF